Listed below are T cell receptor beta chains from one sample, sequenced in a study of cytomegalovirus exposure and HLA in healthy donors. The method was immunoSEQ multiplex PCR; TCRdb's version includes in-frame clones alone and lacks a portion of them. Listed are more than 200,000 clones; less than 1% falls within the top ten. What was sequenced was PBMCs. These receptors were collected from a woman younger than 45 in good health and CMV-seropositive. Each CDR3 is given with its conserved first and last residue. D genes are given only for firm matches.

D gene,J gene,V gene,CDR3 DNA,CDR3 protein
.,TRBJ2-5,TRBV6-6,TGTGCCAGCAGTTACGGGGGGGAGACCCAGTACTTC,CASSYGGETQYF
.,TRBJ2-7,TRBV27,TGTGCCAGCCGTTCACAGGGCTACGAGCAGTACTTC,CASRSQGYEQYF
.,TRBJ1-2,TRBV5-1,TGCGCCAGCAGCTTGGGGGAGGCAGGGAATACAGCTAACTATGGCTACACCTTC,CASSLGEAGNTANYGYTF
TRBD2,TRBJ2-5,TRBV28,TGTGCCAGCATCAAGGCGGGGGGGGAGACCCAGTACTTC,CASIKAGGETQYF
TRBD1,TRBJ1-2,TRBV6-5,TGTGCCAGCAGTTACTCCCGTCGACAGGGAGGCTACACCTTC,CASSYSRRQGGYTF
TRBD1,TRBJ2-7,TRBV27,TGTGCCAGCAGTTGGGGGACAGGGCAGGGCGAGCAGTACTTC,CASSWGTGQGEQYF
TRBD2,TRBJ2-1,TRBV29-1,TGCAGCGTTGTACACCGGGCGGGAGGGGCCAATGAGCAGTTCTTC,CSVVHRAGGANEQFF
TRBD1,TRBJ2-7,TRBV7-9,TGTGCCAGCAGCACTGGACAGGGAAGCTCCTACGAGCAGTACTTC,CASSTGQGSSYEQYF
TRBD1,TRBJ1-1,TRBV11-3,TGTGCCAGCAGCTCGGGACAGCCAGGGGCTGAAGCTTTCTTT,CASSSGQPGAEAFF
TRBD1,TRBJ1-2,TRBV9,TGTGCCAGCAGCCCTTGGACAGGGGTGACCTATGGCTACACCTTC,CASSPWTGVTYGYTF
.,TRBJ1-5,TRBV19,TGTGCCAGTAGTATATCAACGGGGGTTGGCAATCAGCCCCAGCATTTT,CASSISTGVGNQPQHF
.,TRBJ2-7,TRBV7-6,TGTGCCAGCAGCCGACAGGACACCTACGAGCAGTACTTC,CASSRQDTYEQYF
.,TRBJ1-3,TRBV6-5,TGTGCCAGCAGTTACTCTCTCGGAAACACCATATATTTT,CASSYSLGNTIYF
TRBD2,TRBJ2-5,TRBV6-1,TGTGCCAGCAGCACGACTAGCGGGGGAGAGACCCAGTACTTC,CASSTTSGGETQYF
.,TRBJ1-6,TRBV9,TGTGCCAGCAGCGTAGCTAACGGGAATTCACCCCTCCACTTT,CASSVANGNSPLHF
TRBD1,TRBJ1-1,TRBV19,TGTGCCAGTAGGGGCGGGACAGGGTACATGAACACTGAAGCTTTCTTT,CASRGGTGYMNTEAFF
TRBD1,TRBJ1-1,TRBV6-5,TGTGCCAGTGGCAGGGGGGCTGAAGCTTTCTTT,CASGRGAEAFF
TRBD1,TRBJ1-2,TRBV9,TGTGCCAGCAGTGATGGGACAGGGAAAATTTTTCTCTATGGCTACACCTTC,CASSDGTGKIFLYGYTF
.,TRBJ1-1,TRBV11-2,TGTGCCAGCAGCTCGTCTGTTTGGAACACTGAAGCTTTCTTT,CASSSSVWNTEAFF
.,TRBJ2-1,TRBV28,TGTGCCAGCAACCTGCCGGCGGCGAATGAGCAGTTCTTC,CASNLPAANEQFF
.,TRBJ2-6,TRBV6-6,TGTGCCTCCGTCCGCTCTGGGGCCAACGTCCTGACTTTC,CASVRSGANVLTF
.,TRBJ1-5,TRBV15,TGTGCCACCAGCAGAGGTCGGGGGGATTACAATCAGCCCCAGCATTTT,CATSRGRGDYNQPQHF
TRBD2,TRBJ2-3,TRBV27,TGTGCCAGCAGTACCCAGCGGGAGGGCAGAGATACGCAGTATTTT,CASSTQREGRDTQYF
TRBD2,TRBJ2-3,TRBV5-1,TGCGCCAGCAGCTTGAACATAGCGGGGGGGCCCTGGAGCACAGATACGCAGTATTTT,CASSLNIAGGPWSTDTQYF
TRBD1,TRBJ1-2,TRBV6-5,TGTGCCAGCAGAGACCGGGACAGTAACTATGGCTACACCTTC,CASRDRDSNYGYTF
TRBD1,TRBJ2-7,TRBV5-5,TGTGCCAGCAGCTTGGAGGGACAGGGCTACTCCTACGAGCAGTACTTC,CASSLEGQGYSYEQYF
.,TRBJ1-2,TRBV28,TGTGCCAGCAGTTTCCAGTCCTATGGCTACACCTTC,CASSFQSYGYTF
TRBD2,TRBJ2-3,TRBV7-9,TGTGCCAGCAGCCAGCGGGGTCAGGATAAAGATACGCAGTATTTT,CASSQRGQDKDTQYF
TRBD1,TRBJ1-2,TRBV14,TGTGCCAGCAGCCAAGTCCACAGGGGGCCCTGGGGTGGCTACACCTTC,CASSQVHRGPWGGYTF
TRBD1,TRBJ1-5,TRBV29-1,TGCAGCGTTGCGGGACAGGTCAATCAGCCCCAGCATTTT,CSVAGQVNQPQHF
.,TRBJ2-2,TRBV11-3,TGTGCCAGCAGCTCTGTAGCTCCGAACACCGGGGAGCTGTTTTTT,CASSSVAPNTGELFF
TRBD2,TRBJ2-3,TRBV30,TGTGCCTGGACCCCCGGACTAGCGGGGACCACAGATACGCAGTATTTT,CAWTPGLAGTTDTQYF
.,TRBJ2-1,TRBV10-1,TGCGCCAGCAGTGTCCACAGTGACAATGAGCAGTTCTTC,CASSVHSDNEQFF
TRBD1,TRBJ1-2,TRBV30,TGTGCCTGGAGTGATGGGACAGGGGATGGCTACACCTTC,CAWSDGTGDGYTF
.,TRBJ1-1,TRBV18,TGTGCCAGCTCATTCGAGGTGATGAACACTGAAGCTTTCTTT,CASSFEVMNTEAFF
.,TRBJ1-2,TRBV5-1,TGCGCCAGCAGCTCATTAGGCTCGGGCTATGGCTACACCTTC,CASSSLGSGYGYTF
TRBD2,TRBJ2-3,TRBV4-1,TGCGCCAGCAGCCAAGAACGGGGGGGCCGCGCAGATACGCAGTATTTT,CASSQERGGRADTQYF
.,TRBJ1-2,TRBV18,TGTGCCAGCTCACCGGCCCCGGGGGTGGACTATGGCTACACCTTC,CASSPAPGVDYGYTF
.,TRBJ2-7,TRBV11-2,TGTGCCAGCAGCTTAGGAGGTATCTACGAGCAGTACTTC,CASSLGGIYEQYF
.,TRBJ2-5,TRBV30,TGTGCCTGGAGAACCGGGGAAGAGACCCAGTACTTC,CAWRTGEETQYF
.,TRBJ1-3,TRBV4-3,TGCGCCAGCAGCCCCCACCGACAAAACTCTGGAAACACCATATATTTT,CASSPHRQNSGNTIYF
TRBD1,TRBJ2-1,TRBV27,TGTGCCAGCAGTTTGTACGGGACAGGGATCGAGCAGTTCTTC,CASSLYGTGIEQFF
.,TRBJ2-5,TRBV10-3,TGTGCCATCAGTGAGGGGCAGGGAGGAGAGACCCAGTACTTC,CAISEGQGGETQYF
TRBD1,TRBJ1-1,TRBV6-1,TGTGCCAGCACCGGACAGGGCCTTGCAAACACTGAAGCTTTCTTT,CASTGQGLANTEAFF
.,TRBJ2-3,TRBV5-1,TGCGCCAGCAGCCCAGGGGAGGGGACAGATACGCAGTATTTT,CASSPGEGTDTQYF
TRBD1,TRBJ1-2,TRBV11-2,TGTGCCAGCAGCTTAATTTCAGGGGGCAATAACTATGGCTACACCTTC,CASSLISGGNNYGYTF
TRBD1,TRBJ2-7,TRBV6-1,TGCGCCAGCAGGTCGGGACAGTCCTACGAGCAGTACTTC,CASRSGQSYEQYF
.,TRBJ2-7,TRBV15,TGTGCCACCAGCAAGACTAGGACCTACGAGCAGTACTTC,CATSKTRTYEQYF
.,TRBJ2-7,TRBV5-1,TGCGCCAGCAGGAGGGAGTTTGCCTACGAGCAGTACTTC,CASRREFAYEQYF
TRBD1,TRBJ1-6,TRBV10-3,TGTGCCATCAGCTTTACAGGGGCTGATTCACCCCTCCACTTT,CAISFTGADSPLHF
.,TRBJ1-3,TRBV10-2,TGCGCCAGCAGTGAGATTACTGGAAACACCATATATTTT,CASSEITGNTIYF
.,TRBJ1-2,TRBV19,TGTGCCAGTAGTAGGCTTGACTATGGCTACACCTTC,CASSRLDYGYTF
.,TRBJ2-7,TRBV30,TGTGCCTGGATCCCAGACAGATATATACCCTACGAGCAGTACTTC,CAWIPDRYIPYEQYF
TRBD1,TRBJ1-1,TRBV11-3,TGTGCCAGCAGCTTAGGACAGGGGACGCCGAACACTGAAGCTTTCTTT,CASSLGQGTPNTEAFF
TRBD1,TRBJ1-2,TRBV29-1,TGCAGCGTTGAAGACCCTGACAGGGGAATGGATGGCTACACCTTC,CSVEDPDRGMDGYTF
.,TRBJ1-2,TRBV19,TGTGCCAGTAGTATACTGACGAGGGACTATGGCTACACCTTC,CASSILTRDYGYTF
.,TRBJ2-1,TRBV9,TGTGCCAGCAGCGTAGTAACGGGTTCCTACAATGAGCAGTTCTTC,CASSVVTGSYNEQFF
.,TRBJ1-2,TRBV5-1,TGCGCCAGCAGCTTGGATCCAGGCTATGGCTACACCTTC,CASSLDPGYGYTF